This note documents a single T cell receptor (beta chain) sequence. TCRdb keeps only in-frame clones here, not all; method: immunoSEQ multiplex PCR. The sample holds tens of thousands of clones, roughly 88% seen once. Looked up from germline, CDR1 is ENHRY and CDR2 is SYGVKD. The germline V and J ends were trimmed by 0 bases and 0 bases, with 12 bases remaining between them. The CDR3 loop spans 16 amino acids. These data belong to a study of T cells in localized non-small cell lung cancer. This clonotype was sampled from a man between 35 and 75 years old with stage I lung adenocarcinoma. The rearrangement joins TRBV10-3 to TRBJ2-7; D may be TRBD2 (6 bases). The input for sequencing was peripheral blood, taken before any cancer treatment. Here the CDR3 reads CAISESAGKGSYEQYF. DNA of the CDR3: TGTGCCATCAGTGAGTCGGCGGGGAAGGGCTCCTACGAGCAGTACTTC.